This T cell receptor beta chain appears in the sequencing data of a study of shared clonotypes between healthy human individuals. TCRdb's table, derived via immunoSEQ multiplex PCR, lists solely in-frame clones and lacks some. This table holds around 1.6 million clones, approximately 98% found once. V was clipped by 7 bases and J by 7 bases, with 18 bases between them. Germline CDR1 reads GTSNPN; CDR2 reads SVGIG (reference sequence). The CDR3 covers 13 residues. The sample taken for sequencing was naive CD4+ T cells sorted from blood. The subset was: CD45RA+ positively selected. The sequence was obtained from a man aged 25-40 years in good health. The chain combines TRBV30 with TRBJ2-3; TRBD2 might be the D (6 bases). The CDR3 spells CASTVEGGNTQYF. The CDR3 nucleotides are TGTGCCTCCACAGTAGAGGGAGGAAATACGCAGTATTTT.